These 5 T cell receptor beta chains were sequenced from one sample in a study of T cells in Graves' hyperthyroidism and ophthalmopathy. RNA transcripts gave rise to amplified TCR beta CDR3 regions. TCR CDR3 regions were first amplified by RT-PCR with HTBI primers. TCRdb reanalysed the multiplex PCR reads using MiXCR and keeps one entry per CDR3 protein. The sample shows around 300,000 distinct CDR3 sequences, 14% of them seen only once. Sequenced input: blood. The receptors come from a woman aged 30 to 39 with Graves' hyperthyroidism.

This clonotype was seen repeatedly, ten times or more. This chain connects TRBV12-3 or TRBV12-4 to TRBJ2-1, with D unresolved. The CDR3 totals 11 residues. Trimming pared 5 bases from V and 10 bases from J, leaving 9 bases between. The CDR3 here is CASSPKLEQFF. DNA of the CDR3: TGTGCCAGCAGTCCGAAATTAGAGCAGTTCTTC.

J is TRBJ2-7 and V is TRBV10-3; D is unresolved. V gave up 3 bases and J gave up 3 bases, with 18 bases separating them. CDR1 and CDR2 (germline): ENHRY, SYGVKD. CDR3 length: 16 amino acids. The CDR3 loop is CAISDPSSETDYEQYF. CDR3 nucleotide sequence: TGTGCCATCAGTGACCCATCGAGCGAAACCGACTACGAGCAGTACTTC.

In this sample, this clonotype turned up many times. The chain carries TRBV2 and TRBJ2-4; no clear D. The V gene lost 2 bases and the J gene lost 3 bases, with 5 bases spanning the gap. The CDR3 loop spans 13 amino acids. The germline V gene encodes CDR1 SNHLY and CDR2 FYNNEI. CDR3 loop: CASSESVKNIQYF. CDR3 sequence (DNA): TGTGCCAGCAGTGAATCGGTCAAAAACATTCAGTACTTC.

The table lists this clonotype with a few counts. This chain links TRBV10-3 with TRBJ2-7; 9 bases fit TRBD2. The germline CDR1 and CDR2 sequences are ENHRY and SYGVKD. V lost 2 bases, J lost 4 bases, and 12 bases stayed unmatched. This CDR3 spans 17 amino acids. CDR3 loop: CAISEPTLAGTYYEQYF. The CDR3 DNA reads TGTGCCATCAGTGAGCCGACACTAGCGGGCACCTATTACGAGCAGTACTTC.

The chain employs TRBV19 and TRBJ2-1; D ambiguous. The CDR3 contains 12 residues. Trimming removed 8 bases from V and 0 bases from J, with 5 bases in between. Germline CDR1 is LNHDA and CDR2 is SQIVND (reference sequence). The CDR3 here is CASANSYNEQFF. The CDR3 nucleotides read TGTGCCAGTGCCAACTCCTACAATGAGCAGTTCTTC.